What follows are 32 T cell receptor beta chains derived from one specimen sequenced in a study of CD8 T cells in Susac syndrome. Random hexamers were used to reverse transcribe roughly 0.45 to 1 ug of RNA. One entry per CDR3 protein results from TCRdb running MiXCR on the immunoSEQ multiplex PCR reads. The sample includes around 190,000 distinct CDR3 sequences, approximately 94% seen only once; the top ten take approximately 0.098%. The specimen sequenced was CD4+ T cells from PBMCs. Receptors were obtained from a human donor in good health.

The J gene is TRBJ1-4, the V gene TRBV28; D ambiguous. The CDR3 runs to 12 residues. Germline CDR1 and CDR2: MDHEN and SYDVKM. Trimming shortened V by 3 bases and J by 3 bases, and 2 bases separated the two germline ends. CDR3 in DNA: TGTGCCAGCAGTTTTCCTAATGAAAAACTGTTTTTT. Its protein product is CASSFPNEKLFF. Drawing the rest from reference TRBV28 and TRBJ1-4, the complete variable domain is DVKVTQSSRYLVKRTGEKVFLECVQDMDHENMFWYRQDPGLGLRLIYFSYDVKMKEKGDIPEGYSVSREKKERFSLILESASTNQTSMYLCASSFPNEKLFFGSGTQLSVL.

V and J are TRBV7-9 and TRBJ2-3; 7 positions match TRBD2. The length of the CDR3 is 15 residues. In germline, CDR1 is SEHNR, CDR2 FQNEAQ (reference sequence). The V segment lost 2 bases and the J segment 3 bases; nucleotides outside the gene matches: 5. This chain's CDR3 is CASSLMGSGTDTQYF. CDR3 bases: TGTGCCAGCAGCTTAATGGGTAGCGGGACAGATACGCAGTATTTT. Together with reference TRBV7-9 and TRBJ2-3, the CDR3 gives the full variable domain: DTGVSQNPRHKITKRGQNVTFRCDPISEHNRLYWYRQTLGQGPEFLTYFQNEAQLEKSRLLSDRFSAERPKGSFSTLEIQRTEQGDSAMYLCASSLMGSGTDTQYFGPGTRLTVL.

This clonotype occurred a few times. The chain employs TRBV3-1 and TRBJ1-2, with D uncertain. CDR1 is LGHDT and CDR2 is YNNKEL in the germline V gene (reference sequence). This CDR3 comprises 13 residues. V lost 4 bases and J lost 2, with 8 bases in between. Here the CDR3 DNA reads TGTGCCAGCAGCCCGGGCCCAAACTATGGCTACACCTTC. Residues: CASSPGPNYGYTF.

In its sample, this clonotype was seen once. An end of the junction does not agree with germline; a read error may underlie this. V and J are TRBV11-3 and TRBJ2-1; no definite D call. Germline V gives CDR1 SGHNT, CDR2 YENEEA. The CDR3 covers 10 residues. For the CDR3, the DNA is TGTGCCAGCGAATACAATCAGCAGTTCTTC. It is translated as CASEYNQQFF.

The V and J genes are TRBV18 and TRBJ2-5, with D perhaps being TRBD1 or TRBD2 (5 bases each). Trimming took 2 bases from V and 2 from J, leaving 12 bases between them. CDR1 and CDR2 (germline): KGHSH, LQKENI. This CDR3 region has 15 residues. CDR3 bases: TGTGCCAGCTCACCAGGGGCGAGGGGACAAGAGACCCAGTACTTC. Translation: CASSPGARGQETQYF.

The CDR3 bases are TGCAGTGCCCGGGGGGGGCGGCCGGAGGTGAACACTGAAGCTTTCTTT. Amino acids: CSARGGRPEVNTEAFF. This chain connects TRBV20-1 to TRBJ1-1, with D possibly TRBD1 on 6 matching bases. The CDR3 is made up of 16 amino acids. V was clipped by 6 bases and J by 0 bases, with 20 bases between them. Germline values: CDR1 DFQATT, CDR2 SNEGSKA (reference sequence).

The chain recombines TRBV11-2 with TRBJ2-5, with 13 positions matching TRBD2. V shed 7 bases, J shed 2 bases, and the junction held 4 bases outside the gene matches. This CDR3 region has 15 residues. Germline V gene sequence: CDR1 SGHAT, CDR2 FQNNGV. The CDR3, as DNA: TGTGCCAGCACCCCGGGACTAGCGGGGCAAGAGACCCAGTACTTC. Encoded protein: CASTPGLAGQETQYF.

The genes are TRBV30 and TRBJ2-7, with a weak D call TRBD1 (6 bases). This CDR3 comprises 16 residues. V was cut by 1 base and J by 3 bases, with 19 bases left in between. Looked up from germline, CDR1 is GTSNPN and CDR2 is SVGIG (reference sequence). CDR3 nucleotide sequence: TGTGCCTGGAGTGCCCCCACGACAGGCAGATTCTACGAGCAGTACTTC. Translating it yields CAWSAPTTGRFYEQYF.

This clonotype was observed once. V is TRBV12-3 or TRBV12-4 and J is TRBJ2-7; 9 positions match TRBD2. The CDR3 covers 15 residues. The J segment lost 3 bases and the V segment lost 7 bases, leaving 10 bases of the junction unmatched. For the CDR3, the DNA is TGTGCCAGCAACGAACTAGCGGGCGGTGGCTACGAGCAGTACTTC. Protein sequence: CASNELAGGGYEQYF.

The gene calls are TRBV6-2 or TRBV6-3 and TRBJ2-1; 7 positions agree with TRBD2. V lost 5 bases to trimming and J lost 2 bases; unmatched junction nucleotides: 3. Germline lookup yields CDR1 MNHEY and CDR2 SVGEGT. CDR3 length: 14 residues. The CDR3 region has the DNA TGTGCCAGCAGTCGGACTAGGGCCTACAATGAGCAGTTCTTC. Amino acids: CASSRTRAYNEQFF.

The chain combines TRBV27 with TRBJ1-5; 8 bases fit TRBD1. CDR3 size: 13 residues. The ends lost 10 bases at V and 7 bases at J; junction bases unmatched: 9. Germline CDR1 is MNHEY and CDR2 is SMNVEV (reference sequence). This CDR3 is CATGTGQRQPQHF. The DNA of the CDR3 is TGTGCCACCGGGACAGGACAGCGACAGCCCCAGCATTTT.

The gene calls are TRBV7-9 and TRBJ2-7; 7 bases agree with TRBD2. Losses at the gene ends were 5 bases for V and 7 bases for J; bases not matched to a gene: 17. This CDR3 has 16 residues. Germline lookup yields CDR1 SEHNR and CDR2 FQNEAQ (reference sequence). This CDR3 is CASSLKLASRFEEQYF. The CDR3 DNA reads TGTGCCAGCAGCCTAAAACTAGCGAGCCGATTTGAAGAGCAGTACTTC.

The J gene is TRBJ2-5, the V gene TRBV7-2, with D perhaps matching TRBD1 or TRBD2 (6 bases each). Germline values: CDR1 SGHTA, CDR2 FQGNSA. Trimming took 5 bases from V and 1 from J, leaving 17 bases between them. The CDR3 spans 16 residues. This chain's CDR3 is CASSRGGQTRQETQYF. The CDR3 region has the DNA TGTGCCAGCAGCCGGGGAGGACAGACCCGCCAAGAGACCCAGTACTTC. The entire variable domain, with the rest obtained from reference TRBV7-2 and TRBJ2-5, is as follows: GAGVSQSPSNKVTEKGKDVELRCDPISGHTALYWYRQSLGQGLEFLIYFQGNSAPDKSGLPSDRFSAERTGGSVSTLTIQRTQQEDSAVYLCASSRGGQTRQETQYFGPGTRLLVL.

The chain carries TRBV4-1 and TRBJ2-1; tentative D call: TRBD2 (5 bases). Germline V lookup: CDR1 MGHRA, CDR2 YSYEKL. CDR3 size: 19 residues. The V end was cut by 0 bases, the J end by 4 bases, with 22 bases between. The CDR3 here is CASSQEASLADTHYNEQFF. The CDR3 coding sequence is TGCGCCAGCAGCCAAGAAGCCTCTCTAGCCGATACACATTACAATGAGCAGTTCTTC.

V and J are TRBV20-1 and TRBJ2-3; the match to TRBD2 covers 9 bases. This CDR3 spans 16 amino acids. Losses at the gene ends were 5 bases for V and 2 bases for J; bases not matched to a gene: 11. CDR1 is DFQATT, CDR2 SNEGSKA, per germline (reference sequence). The CDR3 loop reads CSAYLLSGRYTDTQYF. The CDR3 coding sequence is TGCAGTGCTTATCTCCTAAGCGGGAGGTACACAGATACGCAGTATTTT.

The J gene is TRBJ1-5, the V gene TRBV12-3 or TRBV12-4; D gene unclear. V lost 3 bases, J lost 0 bases, and 15 bases lay in between. This CDR3 is built from 17 residues. The CDR3 loop is CASSFEVLGYSNQPQHF. In nucleotides, the CDR3 is TGTGCCAGCAGTTTCGAGGTTCTGGGGTATAGCAATCAGCCCCAGCATTTT.

This chain links TRBV5-1 with TRBJ2-2; TRBD1 might be the D (6 bases). Trimming shortened V by 4 bases and J by 4 bases, and 14 bases separated the two germline ends. The germline V gene encodes CDR1 SGHRS and CDR2 YFSETQ. The CDR3 is 15 residues long. The CDR3 DNA reads TGCGCCAGCAGCCCCGGGACAATCGGCACCGGGGAGCTGTTTTTT. Translation: CASSPGTIGTGELFF.

The rearrangement uses TRBV24-1 and TRBJ1-1; 7 positions agree with TRBD1. Looked up from germline, CDR1 is KGHDR and CDR2 is SFDVKD. J was trimmed by 7 bases and V by 10 bases; bases with no gene match: 11. The CDR3 length is 13 residues. The CDR3 region is CATAGGISSEAFF. For the CDR3, the DNA is TGTGCCACAGCAGGGGGTATTTCCAGTGAAGCTTTCTTT.

This rearrangement joins TRBV30 to TRBJ2-7, with D maybe TRBD2 (5 bases). V gave up 6 bases and J gave up 7 bases, with 19 bases separating them. Germline V gives CDR1 GTSNPN, CDR2 SVGIG (reference sequence). The length of the CDR3 is 13 residues. CDR3 region: CACHRVSGSEQYF. CDR3 bases: TGTGCCTGCCACCGAGTCAGCGGCTCGGAGCAGTACTTC.

The chain joins TRBV20-1 to TRBJ1-5; D uncertain. The CDR3 spans 13 residues. Germline CDR1 DFQATT, CDR2 SNEGSKA (reference sequence). Trimming removed 4 bases at V and 0 bases at J, with 7 bases between. The CDR3 DNA sequence: TGCAGTGCTACCACGGATAGCAATCAGCCCCAGCATTTT. It is translated as CSATTDSNQPQHF.

V and J are TRBV10-3 and TRBJ2-7; the D is unclear. The CDR3 contains 12 residues. V was trimmed by 6 bases and J by 2 bases, leaving 8 bases between them. CDR1 is ENHRY and CDR2 is SYGVKD in the germline V gene. The CDR3 protein is CAIRSSPYEQYF. DNA of the CDR3: TGTGCCATCAGGAGTTCCCCCTACGAGCAGTACTTC.

This clonotype was seen only once. The chain is built from TRBV4-3 and TRBJ2-5; a possible D gene is TRBD2 (5 bases). The CDR3 is 14 residues long. Germline V gene lookup returns CDR1 LGHNA and CDR2 YSLEER. The V gene lost 1 base and the J gene lost 0 bases, with 6 bases spanning the gap. For the CDR3, the DNA is TGCGCCAGCAGCCAAGCCGGGGACCAAGAGACCCAGTACTTC. Its translation: CASSQAGDQETQYF.

The V call is TRBV20-1, the J call TRBJ2-3, with 11 bases aligning to TRBD2. V shed 5 bases and J 2 bases; nucleotides not matched to a gene: 6. Germline values: CDR1 DFQATT, CDR2 SNEGSKA (reference sequence). This CDR3 is built from 15 residues. The CDR3 region is CSAPTSGAVTDTQYF. CDR3 nucleotide sequence: TGCAGTGCTCCGACTAGCGGGGCAGTCACAGATACGCAGTATTTT.

The rearrangement uses TRBV7-2 and TRBJ2-1; 13 nucleotides match TRBD2. The CDR3 runs to 14 residues. V was clipped by 6 bases and J by 8 bases; unmatched bases: 4. Per the germline V gene, CDR1 is SGHTA and CDR2 is FQGNSA. This CDR3 is CASRWTSGSYEQFF. The CDR3 region has the DNA TGTGCCAGCAGATGGACTAGCGGGAGTTATGAGCAGTTCTTC.

V and J are TRBV20-1 and TRBJ2-3, with no clear D. CDR3 length: 11 amino acids. Germline CDR1 and CDR2: DFQATT and SNEGSKA (reference sequence). Trimming cost V 4 bases and J 5 bases, with 7 bases left between them. The CDR3 DNA reads as TGCAGTGCTATGGACCAAGATACGCAGTATTTT. Translating it yields CSAMDQDTQYF.

The rearrangement joins TRBV30 to TRBJ2-7; 11 bases align to TRBD2. The V segment lost 4 bases and the J segment 6 bases; nucleotides outside the gene matches: 5. From germline, CDR1 is GTSNPN and CDR2 SVGIG (reference sequence). CDR3 length: 13 residues. The CDR3 DNA is TGTGCCTGGACTAGCGGGAGGACCACCGAGCAGTACTTC. As protein: CAWTSGRTTEQYF. Supplemented by reference TRBV30 and TRBJ2-7, the full variable domain reads SQTIHQWPATLVQPVGSPLSLECTVEGTSNPNLYWYRQAAGRGLQLLFYSVGIGQISSEVPQNLSASRPQDRQFILSSKKLLLSDSGFYLCAWTSGRTTEQYFGPGTRLTVT.

Written as DNA, the CDR3 is TGTGCCAGCAGTGACCCGGGACAGACGTACGAGCAGTACTTC. Translation: CASSDPGQTYEQYF. This rearrangement joins TRBV25-1 to TRBJ2-7, with 7 nucleotides matching TRBD1. The CDR3 is 14 amino acids. CDR1 MGHDK and CDR2 SYGVNS come from the germline V gene. Trimming removed 3 bases from V and 4 bases from J; junction bases left unmatched: 6.

The chain combines TRBV12-3 or TRBV12-4 with TRBJ2-2, with 7 bases lining up with TRBD2. J was trimmed by 5 bases and V by 0 bases; bases with no gene match: 9. CDR3 length equals 17 residues. For the CDR3, the DNA is TGTGCCAGCAGTTTAGCGCGGGCGGGAGTAAGGACCGGGGAGCTGTTTTTT. Translating it yields CASSLARAGVRTGELFF.

The chain carries TRBV29-1 and TRBJ1-2; D is possibly TRBD1 (5 bases). Germline loops: CDR1 SQVTM, CDR2 ANQGSEA. Deletions cut 5 bases from V and 5 bases from J, with 12 bases between. The CDR3 has 12 residues. Here the CDR3 reads CSVSQGEYGYTF. The CDR3 DNA reads as TGCAGCGTTTCCCAGGGAGAATATGGCTACACCTTC.

The chain carries TRBV15 and TRBJ2-3, with D perhaps TRBD2 (6 bases). V gave up 3 bases and J gave up 0 bases, with 10 bases separating them. Germline loops: CDR1 LNHNV, CDR2 YYDKDF (reference sequence). This CDR3 is built from 15 residues. The CDR3 region is CATSRQTRSTDTQYF. The CDR3 nucleotides are TGTGCCACCAGCAGGCAGACTAGGAGCACAGATACGCAGTATTTT.

This chain uses TRBV28 with TRBJ2-1; TRBD1 matches 7 bases. Germline assignment: CDR1 MDHEN and CDR2 SYDVKM. After removal of 7 bases from V and 9 bases from J, the junction contained 18 bases not matched to a gene. The CDR3 is made up of 16 amino acids. The CDR3 nucleotides are TGTGCCAGCACCAGAATGACCAGGGGGTTTGTCGGTGAGCAGTTCTTC. Its translation: CASTRMTRGFVGEQFF.

This chain's CDR3 is CSARGTTGENQPQHF. The DNA for the CDR3 is TGCAGTGCTAGGGGGACAACAGGGGAGAATCAGCCCCAGCATTTT. The V and J genes are TRBV20-1 and TRBJ1-5; 7 bases line up with TRBD1. Germline CDR1 and CDR2: DFQATT and SNEGSKA (reference sequence). The CDR3 runs 15 residues. V was clipped by 3 bases and J by 4 bases; unmatched bases: 9.